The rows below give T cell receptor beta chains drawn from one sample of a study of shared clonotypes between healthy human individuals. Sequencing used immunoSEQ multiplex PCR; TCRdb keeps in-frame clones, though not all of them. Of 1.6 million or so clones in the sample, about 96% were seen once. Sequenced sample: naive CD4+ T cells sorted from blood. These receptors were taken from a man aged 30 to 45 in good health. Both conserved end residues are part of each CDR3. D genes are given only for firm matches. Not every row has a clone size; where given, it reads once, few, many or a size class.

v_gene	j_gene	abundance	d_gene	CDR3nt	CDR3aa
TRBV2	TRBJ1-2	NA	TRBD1	TGTGCCAGCCGAGACAGGGGTCACTATGGCTACACCTTC	CASRDRGHYGYTF
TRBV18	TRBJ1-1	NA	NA	TGTGCCAGCTCACCCCGGGACCAGAACACTGAAGCTTTCTTT	CASSPRDQNTEAFF
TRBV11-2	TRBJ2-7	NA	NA	TGTGCCAGCAGCTTAGTACTAAGGACAGCCTACGAGCAGTACTTC	CASSLVLRTAYEQYF
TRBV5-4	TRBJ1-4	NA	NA	TGTGCCAGCAGCTCCAGTTATTCAACTAATGAAAAACTGTTTTTT	CASSSSYSTNEKLFF
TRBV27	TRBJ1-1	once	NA	TGTGCCAGCAGTTTACTATCAGGGATGAACACTGAAGCTTTCTTT	CASSLLSGMNTEAFF
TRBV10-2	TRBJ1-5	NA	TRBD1	TGCGCCAGCAGTGGACGTGGACAGGGCCTAGGGCCCCAGCATTTT	CASSGRGQGLGPQHF
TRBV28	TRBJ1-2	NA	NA	TGTGCCAGCAGTCCCCGGGACATACCCAGGGGCTACACCTTC	CASSPRDIPRGYTF
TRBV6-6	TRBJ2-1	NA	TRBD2	TGTGCCAGCAGTTACTTGCTAGCGGGATACAATGAGCAGTTCTTC	CASSYLLAGYNEQFF
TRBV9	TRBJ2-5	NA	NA	TGTGCCAGCAGCGTCGGAGACAAACTGCCAGAGACCCAGTACTTC	CASSVGDKLPETQYF
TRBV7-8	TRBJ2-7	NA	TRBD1	TGTGCCAGCAGCCGAGCGAGTGCAGGACAGGGAACCTACGAGCAGTACTTC	CASSRASAGQGTYEQYF
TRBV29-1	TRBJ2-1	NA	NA	TGCAGCGTTGTGGGTTTTGGCGGGCGCCCCAATGAGCAGTTCTTC	CSVVGFGGRPNEQFF
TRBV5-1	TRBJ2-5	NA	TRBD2	TGCGCCAGCAGCTCGATGGGAGGGGAGGGAGAGACCCAGTACTTC	CASSSMGGEGETQYF
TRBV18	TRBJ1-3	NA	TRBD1	TGTGCCAGCTCACCAGTCCGACAGGGGGCATCAGGAAACACCATATATTTT	CASSPVRQGASGNTIYF
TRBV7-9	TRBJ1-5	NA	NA	TGTGCCAGCAGCTCGGGACCAGGCCCTCAGCCCCAGCATTTT	CASSSGPGPQPQHF
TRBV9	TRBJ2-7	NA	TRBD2	TGTGCCAGCAGCCTCAGTTGGGAGCGGGAGGCCCCCTACGAGCAGTACTTC	CASSLSWEREAPYEQYF
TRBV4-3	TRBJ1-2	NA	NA	TGCGCCAGCAGCCAAGATTTCACGGCTGCTAACTATGGCTACACCTTC	CASSQDFTAANYGYTF
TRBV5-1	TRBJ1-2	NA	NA	TGCGCCAGCAGCTTGAATAGGGTCACTGGCTACACCTTC	CASSLNRVTGYTF
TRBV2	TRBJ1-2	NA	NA	TGTGCCAGCAAGGGGGGTACTAACTATGGCTACACCTTC	CASKGGTNYGYTF
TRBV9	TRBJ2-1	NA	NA	TGTGCCAGCAGCGTAGGAGTGACTCAATCCTACAATGAGCAGTTCTTC	CASSVGVTQSYNEQFF
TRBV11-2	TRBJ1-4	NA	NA	TGTGCCAGCCGGGGAGGCACCATAACTAATGAAAAACTGTTTTTT	CASRGGTITNEKLFF
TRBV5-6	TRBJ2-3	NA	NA	TGTGCCAGCAGCTCGCAAAGCACAGATACGCAGTATTTT	CASSSQSTDTQYF
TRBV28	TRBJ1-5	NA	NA	TGTGCCAGCAGTAATACAAAAGCCGAGCCCCAGCATTTT	CASSNTKAEPQHF
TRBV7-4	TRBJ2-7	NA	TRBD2	TGTGCCAGCAGCGCTAGATGGTGGCGGCGGGAGGGCTTCTACGAGCAGTACTTC	CASSARWWRREGFYEQYF
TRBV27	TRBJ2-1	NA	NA	TGTGCCAGCAGTTTACCATCCTACAATGAGCAGTTCTTC	CASSLPSYNEQFF
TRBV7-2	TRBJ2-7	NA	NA	TGTGCCAGCAGCCCCTGGGGCCACACCTACGAGCAGTACTTC	CASSPWGHTYEQYF
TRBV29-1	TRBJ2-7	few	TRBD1	TGCAGCGTGGAGGACAGGGGAACCTACGAGCAGTACTTC	CSVEDRGTYEQYF
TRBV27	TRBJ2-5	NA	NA	TGTGCCAGCAGTCTCCCGGGACAAAGGGAGACCCAGTACTTC	CASSLPGQRETQYF
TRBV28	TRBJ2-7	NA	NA	TGTGCCAGCAGTGAGACGGGGCCATTCTTGGAGCAGTACTTC	CASSETGPFLEQYF
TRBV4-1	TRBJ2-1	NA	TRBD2	TGCGCCAGCAGCCAAGATCCCAGCGGGAGGGCCCATGAGCAGTTCTTC	CASSQDPSGRAHEQFF
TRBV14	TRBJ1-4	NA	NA	TGTGCCAGCAGCCAAGAAGTTTGGGAGGGGAATGAAAAACTGTTTTTT	CASSQEVWEGNEKLFF
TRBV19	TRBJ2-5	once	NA	TGTGCCAGTAGTATTGGGGGCGGGGAGACCCAGTACTTC	CASSIGGGETQYF
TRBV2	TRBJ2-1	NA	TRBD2	TGTGCCAGCAGTGGTCTCCACCCGGGACTAGCGGGAGGGCCCGGGAATGAGCAGTTCTTC	CASSGLHPGLAGGPGNEQFF
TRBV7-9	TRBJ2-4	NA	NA	TGTGCCAGCAGCTTAGTTGGAGGGGTTCTCAAAAACATTCAGTACTTC	CASSLVGGVLKNIQYF
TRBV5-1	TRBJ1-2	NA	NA	TGCGCCAGCAGCTCCCTAGGGGATGGCTACACCTTC	CASSSLGDGYTF
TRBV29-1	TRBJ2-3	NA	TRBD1	TGCAGCGCAGACAGGGGGAAGGGAGATACGCAGTATTTT	CSADRGKGDTQYF
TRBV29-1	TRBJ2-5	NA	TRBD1	TGCAGCGAATCAGGGGGTGAGGAGACCCAGTACTTC	CSESGGEETQYF
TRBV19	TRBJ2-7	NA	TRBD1	TGTGCCAGTAGTATTATGGCAGGGGGCTCCTACGAGCAGTACTTC	CASSIMAGGSYEQYF
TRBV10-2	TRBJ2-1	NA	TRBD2	TGCGCCAGCAGGGACCCAGGACTAGCGTCCGATGAGCAGTTCTTC	CASRDPGLASDEQFF
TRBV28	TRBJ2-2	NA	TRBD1	TGTGCCAGCAGTCAACCGGGACAGGGATTCACCGGGGAGCTGTTTTTT	CASSQPGQGFTGELFF
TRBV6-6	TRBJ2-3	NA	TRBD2	TGTGCCAGCATCCTGGGGGGGACAGATACGCAGTATTTT	CASILGGTDTQYF
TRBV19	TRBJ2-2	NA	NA	TGTGCCAGTAGCTCAAGGAACACCGGGGAGCTGTTTTTT	CASSSRNTGELFF
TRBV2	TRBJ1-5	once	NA	TGTGCCAGCAGTGATGACAACAGGTATCAGCCCCAGCATTTT	CASSDDNRYQPQHF
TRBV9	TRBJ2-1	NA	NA	TGTGCCAGCAGCGTAGGGCCGACCGCCTACAATGAGCAGTTCTTC	CASSVGPTAYNEQFF
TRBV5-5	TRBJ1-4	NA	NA	TGTGCCAGCAGCTCAGGGGAGGAAAAACTGTTTTTT	CASSSGEEKLFF
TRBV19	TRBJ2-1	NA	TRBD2	TGTGCCAGTAGTAGGGGGAGCGGGAGAGGTTTGAATGAGCAGTTCTTC	CASSRGSGRGLNEQFF
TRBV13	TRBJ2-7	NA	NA	TGTGCCAGCAGCTTAAGCAGGGCAGCCTACGAGCAGTACTTC	CASSLSRAAYEQYF
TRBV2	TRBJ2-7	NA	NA	TGTGCCAGCACCAAGGACGGCAGCTCCTACGAGCAGTACTTC	CASTKDGSSYEQYF
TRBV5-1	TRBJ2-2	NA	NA	TGCGCCAGCAGCTTTCTAAGGGCCGACACCGGGGAGCTGTTTTTT	CASSFLRADTGELFF